This T cell receptor (beta chain) was identified during a study of blood T cell repertoires in COVID-19. For the study at large: The samples span acute and convalescent COVID-19 from the United States, Italy and Spain.

Assay used: immunoSEQ multiplex PCR; TCRdb lists only in-frame clones, some missing. The sample holds 150,000 to 200,000 clones, 70% to 90% seen once. Germline CDR1 reads SGHAT; CDR2 reads FQNNGV. CDR3 size: 16 residues. Trimming removed 0 bases at V and 1 base at J, with 9 bases between. Participants had their cohort set by participant-reported clinical history. The V gene is TRBV11-2, the J gene TRBJ2-2; tentative D call: TRBD2 (5 bases). This sequence originates from a woman in her fifties or sixties who had recovered from COVID-19. Sequencing used PBMCs or T cells enriched from blood (not recorded which). CDR3 loop: CASSLEGSMNTGELFF. CDR3 nucleotide sequence: TGTGCCAGCAGCTTAGAGGGGAGTATGAACACCGGGGAGCTGTTTTTT.